This T cell receptor (beta chain) was documented in a study of cytomegalovirus exposure and HLA in healthy donors. Trimming cost V 0 bases and J 4 bases; bases outside gene matches: 5. The CDR3 is 16 residues long. CDR1 and CDR2 from the germline V gene are LNHDA and SQIVND (reference sequence). Regarding this clone: What it binds is not known.

Findings of the study overall: Rarity characterized most TCR sequences, yet some public TCRs appeared in many donors. The investigators catalogued 164 TCR beta chains as cytomegalovirus-associated.

TCRdb's table, derived via immunoSEQ multiplex PCR, lists solely in-frame clones and lacks some. This sample yields 110,000 to 150,000 clones, of which roughly nine tenths are seen a single time; 0.6% to 0.8% belongs to the top ten. The chain uses TRBV19 and TRBJ2-1; 8 nucleotides align to TRBD2. The source of this sequence is a man between 18 and 29 years old in good health and CMV-seronegative. The source material was PBMCs. This CDR3 reads CASSIEGRGAYNEQFF. CDR3 nucleotides: TGTGCCAGTAGTATAGAAGGGCGGGGGGCGTACAATGAGCAGTTCTTC.